This T cell receptor (beta chain) was sequenced during a study of shared clonotypes between healthy human individuals. CD45RO-negative, CCR7-selected cells formed the naive CD8 fraction, which excluded terminally differentiated effector memory CD45RA+ cells. Some clones are missing from TCRdb's copy, which holds only in-frame ones; the method was immunoSEQ multiplex PCR. The sample contains some 2,000,000 clones, approximately 94% of which appear only once. Looked up from germline, CDR1 is PRHDT and CDR2 is FYEKMQ (reference sequence). CDR3 length equals 16 residues. Unmatched junction bases numbered 12, after V lost 5 bases and J lost 5 bases.

Sample: naive CD8+ T cells sorted from blood. This chain links TRBV13 with TRBJ2-5, with 9 bases that match TRBD1. The sequence was obtained from a man younger than 30 in good health. Here the CDR3 reads CASSQPGQGIGETQYF. CDR3 coding DNA: TGTGCCAGCAGCCAGCCAGGACAGGGGATCGGGGAGACCCAGTACTTC.